This entry lists 10 T cell receptor beta chains sequenced from one sample in a study of blood T cell repertoires in COVID-19. TCRdb's table, derived via immunoSEQ multiplex PCR, lists solely in-frame clones and lacks some. The sample records some 220,000 clones, 65% to 85% being singletons. Sample: peripheral blood. These receptors all come from a woman aged 30 to 39 with COVID-19, enrolled during active disease.

The chain has TRBV4-3 and TRBJ2-5; a possible D gene is TRBD2 (5 bases). The germline gives CDR1 LGHNA, CDR2 YSLEER. With 1 base removed from V and 2 bases from J, the gap between germline ends came to 11 bases. The CDR3 sequence is 15 residues long. The CDR3 sequence is CASSQGAGKQETQYF. The CDR3, as DNA: TGCGCCAGCAGCCAAGGGGCCGGGAAGCAAGAGACCCAGTACTTC.

The J gene is TRBJ1-1, the V gene TRBV6-2 or TRBV6-3; D gene ambiguous. This CDR3 has 12 residues. V gave up 2 bases and J gave up 7 bases, with 8 bases separating them. Germline lookup yields CDR1 MNHEY and CDR2 SVGEGT. The DNA for the CDR3 is TGTGCCAGCAGTTACGGGTGGAGTGAAGCTTTCTTT. Its protein is CASSYGWSEAFF.

V and J are TRBV4-2 and TRBJ2-5; 10 nucleotides line up with TRBD2. CDR1 and CDR2 (germline): LGHNA, YNFKEQ. Trimming at V came to 3 bases and at J to 3 bases, leaving 4 bases not matched to a gene. The CDR3 has 15 residues. The CDR3 coding sequence is TGTGCCAGCAGCCATCCTCTAGCGGGAGAAGAGACCCAGTACTTC. It encodes CASSHPLAGEETQYF.

The CDR3 region has the DNA TGTGCCAGCAGCCAAGACTCCGGACTAGCGGGAGTCGAGCAGTACTTC. It is translated as CASSQDSGLAGVEQYF. V is TRBV4-2 and J is TRBJ2-7, with 13 nucleotides matching TRBD2. The V and J ends lost 0 bases and 6 bases, in that order; junction bases with no gene match: 5. Germline CDR1 reads LGHNA; CDR2 reads YNFKEQ. This CDR3 has 16 amino acids.

This clone was counted once. The J gene is TRBJ2-7, the V gene TRBV13, with D hard to call. The CDR3 runs 13 residues. The V end lost 3 bases, the J end lost 3 bases, and 9 bases lay between the germline ends. The germline V gene encodes CDR1 PRHDT and CDR2 FYEKMQ (reference sequence). CDR3 protein: CASSLQRLYEQYF. In DNA, the CDR3 is TGTGCCAGCAGCTTGCAGAGACTCTACGAGCAGTACTTC.

This sequence joins TRBV7-7 and TRBJ2-5, with a tentative D call TRBD1 (5 bases). The V and J ends lost 5 bases and 1 base respectively, with 20 bases between them. The CDR3 extends over 17 amino acids. Germline assignment: CDR1 SSHAT and CDR2 FNYEAQ (reference sequence). CDR3 sequence reads: CASSETVQGKGQETQYF. The CDR3 DNA reads TGTGCCAGCAGCGAGACCGTCCAGGGAAAGGGCCAAGAGACCCAGTACTTC.

V gene TRBV6-2 or TRBV6-3 combines with J gene TRBJ1-6; tentatively, D is TRBD1 (6 bases). The CDR3 runs 17 residues. V was trimmed by 0 bases and J by 9 bases, leaving 18 bases between them. Germline V gene lookup returns CDR1 MNHEY and CDR2 SVGEGT. CDR3 protein: CASSYSPDRTFGSPLHF. The CDR3 DNA reads as TGTGCCAGCAGTTACTCCCCGGACAGAACCTTTGGTTCACCCCTCCACTTT.

The chain is built from TRBV7-2 and TRBJ1-2; 8 nucleotides line up with TRBD1. With 6 bases clipped from V and 5 bases from J, the junction kept 11 bases outside the gene matches. CDR3 length: 15 residues. Germline-derived CDR1 and CDR2 are SGHTA and FQGNSA. The CDR3 DNA sequence: TGTGCCAGCAGTTCCTCCGGGACAGGCCTATATGGCTACACCTTC. It codes for CASSSSGTGLYGYTF.

The chain links TRBV10-3 to TRBJ2-1, with TRBD2 matching over 9 bases. After removal of 1 base from V and 6 bases from J, the junction contained 7 bases not matched to a gene. CDR3 size: 16 residues. Germline V CDR1 and CDR2: ENHRY, SYGVKD. CDR3 in amino acids: CAISEYRLAGPNEQFF. The CDR3 DNA follows: TGTGCCATCAGTGAGTACCGCCTAGCGGGACCCAATGAGCAGTTCTTC.

This clone turned up a few times. The chain combines TRBV20-1 with TRBJ2-7; D might be TRBD1 (6 bases). The germline gives CDR1 DFQATT, CDR2 SNEGSKA (reference sequence). Trimming took off 5 bases at V and 6 bases at J, with 11 bases between the two ends. CDR3 size: 11 residues. CDR3 region: CSAVQGVEQYF. The CDR3 bases are TGCAGTGCTGTACAGGGAGTCGAGCAGTACTTC.